The T cell receptor beta chain under discussion was sequenced for a study of cytomegalovirus exposure and HLA in healthy donors. General study points: With high specificity and sensitivity, the classifier reportedly diagnosed cytomegalovirus status. With further analysis later on, most CMV-associated TCR beta chains appeared HLA-restricted. Follow-up analysis seemed to connect common viral pathogens with several of the most significant clusters identified. It was in a later analysis that TCR association rates were seen to vary by HLA locus, highest for DRB1 and lowest for HLA-C.

Per germline, CDR1 LNHDA and CDR2 SQIVND (reference sequence). V gave up 2 bases and J gave up 0 bases; unmatched junction bases: 4. The length of the CDR3 is 15 residues. Details on this clone: Its antigen remains unknown.

PCR involved 60 Vbeta and 13 Jbeta primers. This table comes from immunoSEQ multiplex PCR, and its TCRdb copy is limited to in-frame clones, with some not included. The sample lists under 200,000 clones; approximately 71% were seen once. V usage is TRBV19 and J usage is TRBJ2-7, with 7 nucleotides matching TRBD1. Sample: PBMCs. This TCR was recovered from a woman under 30 in good health and CMV-seropositive. The CDR3 spells CASSIRTGSSYEQYF. CDR3 in DNA: TGTGCCAGTAGTATACGGACAGGTAGCTCCTACGAGCAGTACTTC.